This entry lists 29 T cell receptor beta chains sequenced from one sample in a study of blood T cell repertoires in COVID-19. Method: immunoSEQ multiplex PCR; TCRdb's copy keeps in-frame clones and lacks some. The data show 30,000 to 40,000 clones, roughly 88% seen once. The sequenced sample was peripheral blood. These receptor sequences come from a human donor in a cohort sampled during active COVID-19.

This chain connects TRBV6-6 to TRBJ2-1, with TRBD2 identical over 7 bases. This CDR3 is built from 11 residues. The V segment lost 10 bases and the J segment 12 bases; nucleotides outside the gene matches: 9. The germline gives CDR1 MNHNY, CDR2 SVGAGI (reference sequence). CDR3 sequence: CATAMGGLQFF. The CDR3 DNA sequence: TGTGCCACCGCGATGGGAGGGCTGCAGTTCTTC.

The CDR3 coding sequence is TGTGCCAGCAGCCAATTAGCGGGGGGATTACAAGAGACCCAGTACTTC. The encoded protein is CASSQLAGGLQETQYF. The chain is built from TRBV3-1 (or the pseudogene TRBV3-2) and TRBJ2-5, with 10 bases aligning to TRBD2. The CDR3 spans 16 residues. CDR1 LGHDT and CDR2 YNNKEL come from the germline V gene (reference sequence). J lost 2 bases, V lost 2 bases, and 5 bases had no gene match.

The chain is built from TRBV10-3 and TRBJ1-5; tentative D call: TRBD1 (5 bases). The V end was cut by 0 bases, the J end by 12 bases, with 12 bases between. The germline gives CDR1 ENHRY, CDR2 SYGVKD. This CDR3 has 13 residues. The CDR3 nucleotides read TGTGCCATCAGTGAGTCCCTCGCGGGACTCCAGCATTTT. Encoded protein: CAISESLAGLQHF.

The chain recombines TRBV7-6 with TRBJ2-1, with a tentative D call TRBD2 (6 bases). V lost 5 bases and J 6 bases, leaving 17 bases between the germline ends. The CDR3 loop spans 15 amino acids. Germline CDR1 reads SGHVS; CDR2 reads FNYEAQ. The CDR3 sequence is CASSDRTGSRNEQFF. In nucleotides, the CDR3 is TGTGCCAGCAGCGATAGAACCGGGAGCCGCAATGAGCAGTTCTTC.

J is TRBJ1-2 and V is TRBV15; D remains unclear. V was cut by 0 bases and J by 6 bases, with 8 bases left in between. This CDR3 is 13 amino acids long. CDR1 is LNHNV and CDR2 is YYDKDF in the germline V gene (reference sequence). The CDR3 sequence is CATSRDLGDGYTF. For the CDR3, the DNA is TGTGCCACCAGCAGAGATCTAGGAGATGGCTACACCTTC. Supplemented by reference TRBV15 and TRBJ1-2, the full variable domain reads DAMVIQNPRYQVTQFGKPVTLSCSQTLNHNVMYWYQQKSSQAPKLLFHYYDKDFNNEADTPDNFQSRRPNTSFCFLDIRSPGLGDTAMYLCATSRDLGDGYTFGSGTRLTVV.

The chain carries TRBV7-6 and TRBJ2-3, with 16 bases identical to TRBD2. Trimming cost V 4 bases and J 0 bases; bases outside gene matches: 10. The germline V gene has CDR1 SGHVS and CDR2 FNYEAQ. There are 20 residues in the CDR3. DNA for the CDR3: TGTGCCAGCAGCTCAAGGCCGGGACTAGCGGGAGGGCGGAGCACAGATACGCAGTATTTT. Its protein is CASSSRPGLAGGRSTDTQYF.

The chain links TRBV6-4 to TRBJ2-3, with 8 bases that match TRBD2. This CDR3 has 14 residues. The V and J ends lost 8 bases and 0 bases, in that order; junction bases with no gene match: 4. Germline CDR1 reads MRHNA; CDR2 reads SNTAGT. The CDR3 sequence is CASRTSYSTDTQYF. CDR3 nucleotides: TGTGCCAGCCGGACTAGCTATAGCACAGATACGCAGTATTTT.

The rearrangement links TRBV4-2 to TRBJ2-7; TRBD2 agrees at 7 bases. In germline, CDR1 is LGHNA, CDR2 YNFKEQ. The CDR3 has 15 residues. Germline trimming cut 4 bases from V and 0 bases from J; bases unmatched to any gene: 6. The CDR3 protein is CASSLGEGPSYEQYF. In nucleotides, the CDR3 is TGTGCCAGCAGCCTAGGGGAGGGGCCCTCCTACGAGCAGTACTTC.

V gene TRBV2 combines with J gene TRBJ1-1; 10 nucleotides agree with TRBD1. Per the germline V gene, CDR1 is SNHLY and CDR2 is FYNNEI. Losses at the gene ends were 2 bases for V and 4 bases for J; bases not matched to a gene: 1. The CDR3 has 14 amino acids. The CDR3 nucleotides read TGTGCCAGCAGTGAACGGGACAGGGGCACTGAAGCTTTCTTT. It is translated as CASSERDRGTEAFF.

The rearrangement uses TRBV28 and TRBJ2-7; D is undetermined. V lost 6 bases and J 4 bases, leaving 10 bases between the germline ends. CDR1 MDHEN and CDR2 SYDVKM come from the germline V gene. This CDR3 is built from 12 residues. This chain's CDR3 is CASRPTNYEQYF. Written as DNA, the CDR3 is TGTGCCAGCAGGCCCACTAATTACGAGCAGTACTTC.

The CDR3 region is CASSLGAGGQYEQYF. The CDR3 DNA follows: TGTGCCAGCAGCTTGGGGGCAGGGGGTCAGTACGAGCAGTACTTC. This rearrangement joins TRBV5-5 to TRBJ2-7; TRBD1 agrees at 7 bases. With V trimmed by 0 bases and J by 4 bases, 7 bases remained unmatched. Germline V gene sequence: CDR1 SGHKS, CDR2 YYEKEE (reference sequence). The length of the CDR3 is 15 residues.

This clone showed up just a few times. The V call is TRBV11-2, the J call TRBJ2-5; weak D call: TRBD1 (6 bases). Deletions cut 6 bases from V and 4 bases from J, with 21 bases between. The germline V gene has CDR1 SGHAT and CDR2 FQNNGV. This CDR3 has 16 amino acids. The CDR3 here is CASSSNLVRGGETQYF. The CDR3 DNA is TGTGCCAGCAGTTCTAACCTGGTCAGGGGTGGAGAGACCCAGTACTTC.

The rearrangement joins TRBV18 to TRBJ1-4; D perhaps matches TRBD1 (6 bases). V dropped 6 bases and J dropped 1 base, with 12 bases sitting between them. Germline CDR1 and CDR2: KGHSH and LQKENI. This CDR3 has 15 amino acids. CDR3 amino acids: CASSLTQGTNEKLFF. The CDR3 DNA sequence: TGTGCCAGCTCGCTAACACAGGGAACTAATGAAAAACTGTTTTTT. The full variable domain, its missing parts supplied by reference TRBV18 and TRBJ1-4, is NAGVMQNPRHLVRRRGQEARLRCSPMKGHSHVYWYRQLPEEGLKFMVYLQKENIIDESGMPKERFSAEFPKEGPSILRIQQVVRGDSAAYFCASSLTQGTNEKLFFGSGTQLSVL.

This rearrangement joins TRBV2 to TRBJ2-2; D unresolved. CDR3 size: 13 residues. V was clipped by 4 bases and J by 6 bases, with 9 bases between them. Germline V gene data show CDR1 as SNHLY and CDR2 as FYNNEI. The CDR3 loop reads CASSAVAPGELFF. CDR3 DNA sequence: TGTGCCAGCAGTGCGGTAGCTCCCGGGGAGCTGTTTTTT.

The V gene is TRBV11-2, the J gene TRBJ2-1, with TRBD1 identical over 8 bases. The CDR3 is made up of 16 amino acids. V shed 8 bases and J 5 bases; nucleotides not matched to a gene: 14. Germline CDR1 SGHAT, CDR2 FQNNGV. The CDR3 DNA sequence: TGTGCCAGCGCCATATTACCCAGGGGGCTACACAATGAGCAGTTCTTC. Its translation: CASAILPRGLHNEQFF. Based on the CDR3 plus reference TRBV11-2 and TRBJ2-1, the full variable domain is EAGVAQSPRYKIIEKRQSVAFWCNPISGHATLYWYQQILGQGPKLLIQFQNNGVVDDSQLPKDRFSAERLKGVDSTLKIQPAKLEDSAVYLCASAILPRGLHNEQFFGPGTRLTVL.

In DNA, the CDR3 is TGTGCCAGCTCACCGAAGACTGGACAAGGGCACGGGCATTTT. Amino acid sequence: CASSPKTGQGHGHF. The chain uses TRBV18 and TRBJ1-5, with a weak D call TRBD1 (5 bases). Germline CDR1 reads KGHSH; CDR2 reads LQKENI. The CDR3 contains 14 residues. Trimming stripped 3 bases from V and 15 bases from J, with 21 bases between. Variable domain in full (rest from reference TRBV18 and TRBJ1-5): NAGVMQNPRHLVRRRGQEARLRCSPMKGHSHVYWYRQLPEEGLKFMVYLQKENIIDESGMPKERFSAEFPKEGPSILRIQQVVRGDSAAYFCASSPKTGQGHGHFGDGTRLSIL.

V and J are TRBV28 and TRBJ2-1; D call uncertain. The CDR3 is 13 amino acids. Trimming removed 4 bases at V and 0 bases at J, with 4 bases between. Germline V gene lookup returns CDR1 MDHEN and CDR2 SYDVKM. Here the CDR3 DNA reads TGTGCCAGCAGTTCTAGCTCCTACAATGAGCAGTTCTTC. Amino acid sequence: CASSSSSYNEQFF.

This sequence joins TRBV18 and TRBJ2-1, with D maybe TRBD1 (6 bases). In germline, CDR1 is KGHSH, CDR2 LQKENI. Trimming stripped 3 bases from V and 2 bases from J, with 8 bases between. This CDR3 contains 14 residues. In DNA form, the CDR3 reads TGTGCCAGCTCACCCACAGGGACCTACAATGAGCAGTTCTTC. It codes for CASSPTGTYNEQFF.

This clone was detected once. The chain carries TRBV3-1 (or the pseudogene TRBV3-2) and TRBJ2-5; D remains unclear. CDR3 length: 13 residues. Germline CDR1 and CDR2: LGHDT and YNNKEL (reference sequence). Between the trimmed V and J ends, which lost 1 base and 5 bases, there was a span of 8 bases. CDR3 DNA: TGTGCCAGCAGCCAAGGGTATCGGGAGACCCAGTACTTC. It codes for CASSQGYRETQYF.

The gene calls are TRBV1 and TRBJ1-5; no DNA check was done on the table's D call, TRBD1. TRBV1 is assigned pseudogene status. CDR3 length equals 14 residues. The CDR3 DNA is TGCACCAGCAGTCGGGACAGGGTCAATCAGCCCCAGCATTTT. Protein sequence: CTSSRDRVNQPQHF.

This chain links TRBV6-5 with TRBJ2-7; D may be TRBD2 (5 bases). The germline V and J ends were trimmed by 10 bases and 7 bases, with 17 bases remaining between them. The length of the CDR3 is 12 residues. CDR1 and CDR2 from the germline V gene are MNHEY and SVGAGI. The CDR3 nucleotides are TGTGCCAATTCCCGGGGTTCCGGGGAGCAGTACTTC. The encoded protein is CANSRGSGEQYF.

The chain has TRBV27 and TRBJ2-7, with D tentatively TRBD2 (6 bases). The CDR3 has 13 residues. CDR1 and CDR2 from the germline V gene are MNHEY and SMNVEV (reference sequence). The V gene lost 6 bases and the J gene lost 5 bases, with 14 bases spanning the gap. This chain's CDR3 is CASRGGFSHEQYF. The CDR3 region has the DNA TGTGCCAGCAGGGGGGGTTTTAGTCACGAGCAGTACTTC.

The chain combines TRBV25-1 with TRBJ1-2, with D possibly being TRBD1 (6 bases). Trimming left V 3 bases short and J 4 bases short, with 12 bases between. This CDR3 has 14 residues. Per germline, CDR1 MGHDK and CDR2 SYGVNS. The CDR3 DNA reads TGTGCCAGCAGTGAGGCGGACAGAGGCTATGGCTACACCTTC. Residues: CASSEADRGYGYTF.

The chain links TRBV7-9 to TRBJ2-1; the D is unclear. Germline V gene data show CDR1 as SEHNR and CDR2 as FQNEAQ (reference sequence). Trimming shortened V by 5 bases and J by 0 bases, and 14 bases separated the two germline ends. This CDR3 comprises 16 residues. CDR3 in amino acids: CASSQRKVGSYNEQFF. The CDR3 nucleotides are TGTGCCAGCAGCCAGCGCAAGGTGGGCTCCTACAATGAGCAGTTCTTC.

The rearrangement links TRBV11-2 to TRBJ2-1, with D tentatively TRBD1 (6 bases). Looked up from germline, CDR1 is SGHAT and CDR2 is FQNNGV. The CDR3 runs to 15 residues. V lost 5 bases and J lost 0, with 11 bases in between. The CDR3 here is CASSQRGSSYNEQFF. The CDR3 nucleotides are TGTGCCAGCAGCCAAAGGGGGAGCTCCTACAATGAGCAGTTCTTC.

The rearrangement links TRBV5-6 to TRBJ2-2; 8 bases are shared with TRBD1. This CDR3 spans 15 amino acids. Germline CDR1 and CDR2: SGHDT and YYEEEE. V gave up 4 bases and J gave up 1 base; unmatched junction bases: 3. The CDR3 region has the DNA TGTGCCAGCAGCGCGACAGGGGTGAACACCGGGGAGCTGTTTTTT. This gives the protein CASSATGVNTGELFF. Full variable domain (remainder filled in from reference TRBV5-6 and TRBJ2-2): DAGVTQSPTHLIKTRGQQVTLRCSPKSGHDTVSWYQQALGQGPQFIFQYYEEEERQRGNFPDRFSGHQFPNYSSELNVNALLLGDSALYLCASSATGVNTGELFFGEGSRLTVL.

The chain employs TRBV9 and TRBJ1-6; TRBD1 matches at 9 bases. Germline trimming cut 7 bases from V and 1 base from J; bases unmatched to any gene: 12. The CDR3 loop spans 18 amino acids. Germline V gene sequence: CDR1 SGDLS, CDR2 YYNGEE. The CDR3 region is CASSKRDRVVSYNSPLHF. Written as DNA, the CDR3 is TGTGCCAGCTCGAAGCGGGACAGGGTCGTTTCCTATAATTCACCCCTCCACTTT.

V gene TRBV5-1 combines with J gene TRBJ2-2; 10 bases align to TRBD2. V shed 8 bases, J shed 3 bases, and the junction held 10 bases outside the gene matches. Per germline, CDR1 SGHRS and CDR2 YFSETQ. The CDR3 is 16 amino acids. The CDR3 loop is CASTSKRGGDTGELFF. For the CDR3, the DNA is TGCGCCAGTACGTCTAAGCGGGGGGGCGACACCGGGGAGCTGTTTTTT.

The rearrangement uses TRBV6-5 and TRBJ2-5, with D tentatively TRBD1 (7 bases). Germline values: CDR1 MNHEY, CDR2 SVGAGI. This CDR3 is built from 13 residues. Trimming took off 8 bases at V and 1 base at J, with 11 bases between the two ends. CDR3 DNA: TGTGCCAGCGGAGGGACAGTCCAAGAGACCCAGTACTTC. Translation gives CASGGTVQETQYF.